This is a list of T cell receptor beta chains from one sample in a study of T cell responses to AZD1222 COVID-19 vaccine. The method was immunoSEQ multiplex PCR; TCRdb's version includes in-frame clones alone and lacks a portion of them. The sample shows roughly 190,000 clones, around 94% of them seen only once. This material consisted of peripheral blood, taken on day 0 of AZD1222 vaccination. The source is an adult in good health. The CDR3 runs from the conserved cysteine through the conserved F or W. The order of the fields is D gene, J gene, clone size, V gene, CDR3 DNA, CDR3 protein. A D gene is named only where the DNA matches it firmly. Some rows mark clone size as missing; the rest say once, few, many or name a class of expanded clone.

-,TRBJ1-3,-,TRBV6-5,TGTGCCAGCAGTAATGGAAACACCATATATTTT,CASSNGNTIYF
-,TRBJ1-5,-,TRBV6-5,TGTGCCAGCAGTACCCGGGGGGGGAGCAATCAGCCCCAGCATTTT,CASSTRGGSNQPQHF
-,TRBJ1-1,-,TRBV7-8,TGTGCCAGCAGCTCCTCGGGGGGGCGGGGCACTGAAGCTTTCTTT,CASSSSGGRGTEAFF
-,TRBJ2-1,-,TRBV7-2,TGTGCCAGCAGACCTTCTAGCGCTAGCTACAATGAGCAGTTCTTC,CASRPSSASYNEQFF
-,TRBJ1-1,-,TRBV11-2,TGTGCCAGCAGCTTGGGACCCCGGGGTCGGGGCACTGAAGCTTTCTTT,CASSLGPRGRGTEAFF
-,TRBJ2-1,once,TRBV19,TGTGCCAGTAGCGGCCTAGACTACAATGAGCAGTTCTTC,CASSGLDYNEQFF
TRBD1,TRBJ2-2,-,TRBV6-2/TRBV6-3,TGTGCCAGCAGTAGACAGGGCGCGAACACCGGGGAGCTGTTTTTT,CASSRQGANTGELFF
-,TRBJ2-3,-,TRBV7-2,TGTGCCAGCAGCTTAGGGGTCGGGGATACGCAGTATTTT,CASSLGVGDTQYF
-,TRBJ1-1,-,TRBV7-6,TGTGCCAGCAGCACTCAGGGTGAGACTGAAGCTTTCTTT,CASSTQGETEAFF
-,TRBJ1-4,-,TRBV27,TGTGCCAGCAGTCGGTCAGCAACTAATGAAAAACTGTTTTTT,CASSRSATNEKLFF
TRBD1,TRBJ2-1,-,TRBV28,TGTGCCAGCAGTTTATTCCAGGGGGTAAATGAGCAGTTCTTC,CASSLFQGVNEQFF
-,TRBJ2-3,-,TRBV25-1,TGTGCCAGCAGAAAAGGGGGGGTCCAAGGCACAGATACGCAGTATTTT,CASRKGGVQGTDTQYF
TRBD2,TRBJ2-3,-,TRBV11-3,TGTGCCAGCAGCTCACAGGAGGGAGGGACGCAGTATTTT,CASSSQEGGTQYF
-,TRBJ2-5,-,TRBV11-2,TGTGCCAGCCACAGGGTAGGGGAGACCCAGTACTTC,CASHRVGETQYF
-,TRBJ1-3,-,TRBV27,TGTGCCAGCAGTAGAAAAACAGGTCCCAGCTCTGGAAACACCATATATTTT,CASSRKTGPSSGNTIYF
TRBD1,TRBJ1-1,-,TRBV19,TGTGCCAGTAGTATCGTCCCACAGGGTGGACAGGATAGCACTGAAGCTTTCTTT,CASSIVPQGGQDSTEAFF
-,TRBJ2-3,-,TRBV5-5,TGTGCCAGCAGCGTCGACGGCGACACAGATACGCAGTATTTT,CASSVDGDTDTQYF
TRBD2,TRBJ2-7,-,TRBV7-9,TGTGCCAGCAGCTTAGTTAGCGGGGGTATGTACGAGCAGTACTTC,CASSLVSGGMYEQYF
TRBD1,TRBJ2-2,-,TRBV18,TGTGCCAGCTCAACCTATGGACAGGGAGACACCGGGGAGCTGTTTTTT,CASSTYGQGDTGELFF
TRBD1,TRBJ2-1,-,TRBV27,TGTGCCAGCCCCCGGGACAGCTGTGATAATGAGCAGTTCTTC,CASPRDSCDNEQFF
-,TRBJ1-1,-,TRBV28,TGTGCCAGCAGTTCGACCCTGACTGGGATGAATACTGAAGCTTTCTTT,CASSSTLTGMNTEAFF
TRBD2,TRBJ2-1,-,TRBV7-2,TGTGCCAGCAGACCCCGACTAGCACATTCGAATGAGCAGTTCTTC,CASRPRLAHSNEQFF
-,TRBJ2-1,-,TRBV5-8,TGTGCCAGCAGACTAATCACAGGGTCAGGTGAGCAGTTCTTC,CASRLITGSGEQFF
TRBD1,TRBJ1-2,-,TRBV6-5,TGTGCCAGCAGGGCAGGGGGCGGTTCCTATGGCTACACCTTC,CASRAGGGSYGYTF
-,TRBJ2-5,-,TRBV30,TGTGCCTGGAGTGTACGGGAGACCCAGTACTTC,CAWSVRETQYF
-,TRBJ1-5,-,TRBV5-4,TGTGCCAGCAGCTTGGGCGGCGGGGGTGTTCGCAATCAGCCCCAGCATTTT,CASSLGGGGVRNQPQHF
TRBD1,TRBJ1-1,-,TRBV7-9,TGTGCCACAGGGGGGAGGAACACTGAAGCTTTCTTT,CATGGRNTEAFF
TRBD1,TRBJ1-6,-,TRBV7-9,TGTGCCAGCAGCTTTGGAGGGACAGAAGCATCACCCCTCCACTTT,CASSFGGTEASPLHF
TRBD1,TRBJ2-7,once,TRBV11-3,TGTGCCAGCAGCCAGGGACAGGGGGCGCAGGAGCAGTACTTC,CASSQGQGAQEQYF
-,TRBJ1-6,-,TRBV6-5,TGTGCCAGCAGTTACTCCCTGACGATAAGGTCACCCCTCCACTTT,CASSYSLTIRSPLHF
-,TRBJ1-1,-,TRBV25-1,TGTGCCAGCAGGGTGAACACTGAAGCTTTCTTT,CASRVNTEAFF
-,TRBJ1-2,-,TRBV24-1,TGTGCCACCAGTGATTTTAGGGGAAGGGACTATGGCTACACCTTC,CATSDFRGRDYGYTF
TRBD1,TRBJ1-1,once,TRBV5-1,TGCGCCAGCGCCCGATCCGGGACAGCGAACACTGAAGCTTTCTTT,CASARSGTANTEAFF
-,TRBJ1-4,-,TRBV3-1/TRBV3-2,TGTGCCAGCAGCCAAGGCGGGGCTAATGAAAAACTGTTTTTT,CASSQGGANEKLFF
-,TRBJ1-5,once,TRBV5-4,TGTGCCAGCAGCGATGACATCACACCCGGCCAGCCCCAGCATTTT,CASSDDITPGQPQHF
-,TRBJ2-7,-,TRBV20-1,TGCAGTGGGGGCACCCCCTACGAGCAGTACTTC,CSGGTPYEQYF
-,TRBJ2-5,-,TRBV6-2/TRBV6-3,TGTGCCAGCAGCCAGGGACTGGCCACCAGGGAGACCCAGTACTTC,CASSQGLATRETQYF
-,TRBJ1-2,-,TRBV7-9,TGTGCCAGCAGCCTCGCAGCTATCGGCTACACCTTC,CASSLAAIGYTF
-,TRBJ1-1,-,TRBV6-6,TGTGCCAGCAGTTACTCGATGTACGGCAGCGGGGCTTTCTTT,CASSYSMYGSGAFF
-,TRBJ1-1,-,TRBV6-1,TGTGCCAGCAGTGAAGGAAACAGGGTACGCACTGAAGCTTTCTTT,CASSEGNRVRTEAFF
-,TRBJ2-5,-,TRBV7-9,TGTGCCAGCAGCTTAGGGGGGGCAGGCCTCCGCGAGACCCAGTACTTC,CASSLGGAGLRETQYF
-,TRBJ1-2,-,TRBV30,TGTGCCTGGAGTACCGCCTATGGCTACACCTTC,CAWSTAYGYTF